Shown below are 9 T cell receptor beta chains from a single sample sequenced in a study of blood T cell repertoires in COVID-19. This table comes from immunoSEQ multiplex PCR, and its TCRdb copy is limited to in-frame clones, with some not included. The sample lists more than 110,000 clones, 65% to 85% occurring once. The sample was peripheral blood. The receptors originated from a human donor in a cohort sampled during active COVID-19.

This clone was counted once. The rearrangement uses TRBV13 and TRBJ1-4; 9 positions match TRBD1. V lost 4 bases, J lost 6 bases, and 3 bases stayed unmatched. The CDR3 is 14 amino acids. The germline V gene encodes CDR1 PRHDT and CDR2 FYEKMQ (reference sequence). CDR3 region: CASSSRTGDEKLFF. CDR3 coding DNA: TGTGCCAGCAGCTCACGGACAGGGGATGAAAAACTGTTTTTT. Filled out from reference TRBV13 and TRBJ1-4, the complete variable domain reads AAGVIQSPRHLIKEKRETATLKCYPIPRHDTVYWYQQGPGQDPQFLISFYEKMQSDKGSIPDRFSAQQFSDYHSELNMSSLELGDSALYFCASSSRTGDEKLFFGSGTQLSVL.

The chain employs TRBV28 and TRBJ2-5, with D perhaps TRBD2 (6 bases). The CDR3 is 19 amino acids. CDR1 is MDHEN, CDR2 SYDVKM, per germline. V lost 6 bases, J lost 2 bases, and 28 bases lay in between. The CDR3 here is CASRRWGVEDTSSQETQYF. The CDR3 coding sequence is TGTGCCAGCAGGCGATGGGGGGTGGAGGACACTAGTTCACAAGAGACCCAGTACTTC.

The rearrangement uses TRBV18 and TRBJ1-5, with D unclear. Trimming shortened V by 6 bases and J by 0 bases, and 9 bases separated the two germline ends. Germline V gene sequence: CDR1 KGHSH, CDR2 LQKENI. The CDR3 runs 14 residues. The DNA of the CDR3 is TGTGCCAGCTCGGCGGCGGATAGCAATCAGCCCCAGCATTTT. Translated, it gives CASSAADSNQPQHF.

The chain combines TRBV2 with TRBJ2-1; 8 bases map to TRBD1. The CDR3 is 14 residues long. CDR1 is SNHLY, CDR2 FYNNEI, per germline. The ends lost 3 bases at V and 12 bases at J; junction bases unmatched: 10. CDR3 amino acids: CASSDSAGGPRQFF. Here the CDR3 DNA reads TGTGCCAGCAGTGACTCGGCAGGGGGCCCCCGGCAGTTCTTC.

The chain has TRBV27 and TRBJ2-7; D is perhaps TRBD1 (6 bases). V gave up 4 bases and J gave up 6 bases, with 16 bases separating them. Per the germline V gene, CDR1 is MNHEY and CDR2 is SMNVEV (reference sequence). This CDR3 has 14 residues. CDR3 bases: TGTGCCAGCAGTTCCAGGGGCCTTTATTCCGAGCAGTACTTC. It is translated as CASSSRGLYSEQYF.

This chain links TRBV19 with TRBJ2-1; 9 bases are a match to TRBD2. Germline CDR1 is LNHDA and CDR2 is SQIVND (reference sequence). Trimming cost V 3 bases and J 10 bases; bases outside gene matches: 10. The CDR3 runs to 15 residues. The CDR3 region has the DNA TGTGCCAGTAGTATCAGCGCTAGCGGGGCCGTCGAGCAGTTCTTC. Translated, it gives CASSISASGAVEQFF.

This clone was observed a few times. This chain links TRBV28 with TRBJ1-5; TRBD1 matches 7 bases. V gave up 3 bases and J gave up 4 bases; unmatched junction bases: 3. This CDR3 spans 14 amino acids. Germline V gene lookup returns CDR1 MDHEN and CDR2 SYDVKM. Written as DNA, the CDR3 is TGTGCCAGCAGTTTCAACAGGGGAAATCAGCCCCAGCATTTT. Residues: CASSFNRGNQPQHF.

Here the CDR3 DNA reads TGTGCCAGCCGGGGGACAGGCCACGAGCAGTACTTC. This gives the protein CASRGTGHEQYF. The chain employs TRBV2 and TRBJ2-7, with 8 bases fitting TRBD1. V lost 8 bases and J lost 5; bases outside the gene matches: 5. The CDR3 sequence is 12 residues long. Germline V gene lookup returns CDR1 SNHLY and CDR2 FYNNEI.

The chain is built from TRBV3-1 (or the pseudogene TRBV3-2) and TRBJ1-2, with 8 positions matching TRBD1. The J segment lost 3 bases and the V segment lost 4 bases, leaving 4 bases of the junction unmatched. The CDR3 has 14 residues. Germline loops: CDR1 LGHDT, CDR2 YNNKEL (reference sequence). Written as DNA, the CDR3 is TGTGCCAGCAGCCGACAGGGGACCTACTATGGCTACACCTTC. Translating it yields CASSRQGTYYGYTF.